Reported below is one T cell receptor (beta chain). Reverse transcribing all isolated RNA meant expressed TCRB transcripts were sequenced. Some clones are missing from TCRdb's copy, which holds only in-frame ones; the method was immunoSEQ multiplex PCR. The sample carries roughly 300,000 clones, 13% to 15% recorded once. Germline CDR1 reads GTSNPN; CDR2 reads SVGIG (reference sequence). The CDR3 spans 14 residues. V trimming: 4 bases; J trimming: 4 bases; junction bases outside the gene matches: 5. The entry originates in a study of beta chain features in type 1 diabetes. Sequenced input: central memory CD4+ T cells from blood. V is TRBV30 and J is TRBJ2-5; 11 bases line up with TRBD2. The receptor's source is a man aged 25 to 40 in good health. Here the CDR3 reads CAWTSGRSGETQYF. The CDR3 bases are TGTGCCTGGACTAGCGGGAGGTCGGGAGAGACCCAGTACTTC. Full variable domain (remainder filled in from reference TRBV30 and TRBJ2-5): SQTIHQWPATLVQPVGSPLSLECTVEGTSNPNLYWYRQAAGRGLQLLFYSVGIGQISSEVPQNLSASRPQDRQFILSSKKLLLSDSGFYLCAWTSGRSGETQYFGPGTRLLVL.